This TCR beta chain was identified during a study of T-cell reconstitution after alpha-beta-depleted transplantation in children. As it was prepared, the TCRbeta library received unique molecular identifiers. TCRdb reprocessed the PCR reads via MiXCR and lists one record per CDR3 protein. The repertoire holds approximately 230,000 distinct CDR3 sequences, with roughly 25% as singletons. Germline V CDR1 and CDR2: SQVTM, ANQGSEA. V trimming: 4 bases; J trimming: 3 bases; junction bases outside the gene matches: 6. The CDR3 sequence is 15 residues long. Sequencing was performed on PBMCs, taken before TCRalphabeta/CD19-depleted stem cell transplant. This chain uses TRBV29-1 with TRBJ2-2; 9 bases align to TRBD1. The TCR originated in a girl aged 2 to 9 with Fanconi anemia, due to receive a stem cell transplant. As DNA, the CDR3 is TGCAGCGTTGTGACAGGGGGTAGGGACACCGGGGAGCTGTTTTTT. Translating it yields CSVVTGGRDTGELFF.